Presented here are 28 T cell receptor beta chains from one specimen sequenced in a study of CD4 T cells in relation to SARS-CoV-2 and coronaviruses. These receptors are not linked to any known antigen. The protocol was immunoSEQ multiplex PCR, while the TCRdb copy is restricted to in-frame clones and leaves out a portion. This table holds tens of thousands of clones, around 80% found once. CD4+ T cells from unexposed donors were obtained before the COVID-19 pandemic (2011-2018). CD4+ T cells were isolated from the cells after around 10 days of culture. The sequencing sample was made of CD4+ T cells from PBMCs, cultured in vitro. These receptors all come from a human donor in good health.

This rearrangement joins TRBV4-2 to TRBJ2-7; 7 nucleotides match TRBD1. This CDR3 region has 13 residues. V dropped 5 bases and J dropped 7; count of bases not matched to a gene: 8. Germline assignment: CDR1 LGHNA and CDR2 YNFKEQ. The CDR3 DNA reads TGTGCCAGCAGCGTGGACAGGTCGAGGGAGCAGTACTTC. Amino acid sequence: CASSVDRSREQYF.

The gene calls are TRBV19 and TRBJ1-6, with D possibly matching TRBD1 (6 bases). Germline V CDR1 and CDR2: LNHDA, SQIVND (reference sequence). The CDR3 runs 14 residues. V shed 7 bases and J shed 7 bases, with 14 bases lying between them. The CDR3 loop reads CASNPQGINSPLHF. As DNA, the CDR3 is TGTGCCAGTAACCCCCAGGGGATCAATTCACCCCTCCACTTT.

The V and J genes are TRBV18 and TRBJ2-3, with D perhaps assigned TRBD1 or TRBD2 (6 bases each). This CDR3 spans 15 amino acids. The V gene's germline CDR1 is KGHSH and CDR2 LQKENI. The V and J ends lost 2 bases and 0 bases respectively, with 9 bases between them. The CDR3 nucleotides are TGTGCCAGCTCACCAGCGGGACACAGCACAGATACGCAGTATTTT. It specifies CASSPAGHSTDTQYF.

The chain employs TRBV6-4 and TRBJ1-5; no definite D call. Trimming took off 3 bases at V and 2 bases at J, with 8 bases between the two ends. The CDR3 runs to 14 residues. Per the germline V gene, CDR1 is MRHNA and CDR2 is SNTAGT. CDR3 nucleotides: TGTGCCAGCAGTGAAAACGTAGGCAATCAGCCCCAGCATTTT. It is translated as CASSENVGNQPQHF.

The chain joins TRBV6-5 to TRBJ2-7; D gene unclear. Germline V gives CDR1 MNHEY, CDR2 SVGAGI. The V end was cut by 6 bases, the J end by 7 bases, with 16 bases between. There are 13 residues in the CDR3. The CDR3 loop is CASSQETRFEQYF. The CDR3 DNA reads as TGTGCCAGCAGCCAAGAGACACGGTTTGAGCAGTACTTC.

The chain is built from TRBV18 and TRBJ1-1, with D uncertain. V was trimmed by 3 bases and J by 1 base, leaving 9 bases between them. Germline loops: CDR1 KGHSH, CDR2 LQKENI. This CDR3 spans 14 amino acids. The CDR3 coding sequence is TGTGCCAGCTCACCCTCCACGGGGAACACTGAAGCTTTCTTT. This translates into CASSPSTGNTEAFF.

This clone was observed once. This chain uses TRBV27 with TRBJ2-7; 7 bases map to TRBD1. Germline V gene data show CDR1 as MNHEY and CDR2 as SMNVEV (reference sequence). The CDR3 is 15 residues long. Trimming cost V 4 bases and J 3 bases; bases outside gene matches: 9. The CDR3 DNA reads TGTGCCAGCAGTTGGGGACCGGGACAGAGCTACGAGCAGTACTTC. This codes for CASSWGPGQSYEQYF.

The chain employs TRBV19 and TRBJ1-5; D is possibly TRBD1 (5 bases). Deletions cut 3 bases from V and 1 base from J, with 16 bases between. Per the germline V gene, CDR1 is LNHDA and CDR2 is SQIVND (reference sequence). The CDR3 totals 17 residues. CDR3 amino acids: CASSIAVGGLSNQPQHF. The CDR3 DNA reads TGTGCCAGTAGTATCGCCGTTGGGGGGTTGAGCAATCAGCCCCAGCATTTT.

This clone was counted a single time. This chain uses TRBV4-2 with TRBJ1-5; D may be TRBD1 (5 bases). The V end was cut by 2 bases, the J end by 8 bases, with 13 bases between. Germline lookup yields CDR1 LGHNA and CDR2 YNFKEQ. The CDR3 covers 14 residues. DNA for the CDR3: TGTGCCAGCAGCCAACGGGACTTCCAGGAGCCCCAGCATTTT. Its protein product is CASSQRDFQEPQHF.

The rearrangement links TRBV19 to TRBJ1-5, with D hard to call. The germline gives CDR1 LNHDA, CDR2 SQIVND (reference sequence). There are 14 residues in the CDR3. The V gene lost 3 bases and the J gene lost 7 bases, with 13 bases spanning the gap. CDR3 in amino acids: CASSIPGSQQPQHF. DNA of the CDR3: TGTGCCAGTAGTATCCCCGGCAGCCAGCAGCCCCAGCATTTT.

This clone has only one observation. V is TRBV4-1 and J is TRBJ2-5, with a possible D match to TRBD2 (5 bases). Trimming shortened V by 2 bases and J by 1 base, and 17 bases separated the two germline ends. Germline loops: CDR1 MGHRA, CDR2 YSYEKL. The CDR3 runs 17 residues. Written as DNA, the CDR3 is TGCGCCAGCAGCCAAAGGGCAGCGGCGGGCGGCCAAGAGACCCAGTACTTC. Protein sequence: CASSQRAAAGGQETQYF.

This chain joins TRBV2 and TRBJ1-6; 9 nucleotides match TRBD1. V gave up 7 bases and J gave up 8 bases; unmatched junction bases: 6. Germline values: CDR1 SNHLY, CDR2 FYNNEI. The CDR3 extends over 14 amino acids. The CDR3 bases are TGTGCCAGCACCAGACAGGGGGTTGATTCACCCCTCCACTTT. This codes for CASTRQGVDSPLHF.

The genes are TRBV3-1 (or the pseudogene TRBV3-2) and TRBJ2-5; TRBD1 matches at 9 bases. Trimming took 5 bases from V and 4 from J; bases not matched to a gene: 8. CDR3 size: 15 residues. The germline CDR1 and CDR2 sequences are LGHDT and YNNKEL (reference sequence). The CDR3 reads CASSSRQGVVETQYF. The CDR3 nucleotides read TGTGCCAGCAGCTCTCGACAGGGGGTAGTAGAGACCCAGTACTTC.

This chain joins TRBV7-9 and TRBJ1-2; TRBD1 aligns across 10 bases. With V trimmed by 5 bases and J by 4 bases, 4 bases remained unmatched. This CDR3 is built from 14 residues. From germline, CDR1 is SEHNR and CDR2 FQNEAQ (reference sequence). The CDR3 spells CASSNRDRGYGYTF. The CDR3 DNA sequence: TGTGCCAGCAGCAACCGGGACAGGGGCTATGGCTACACCTTC. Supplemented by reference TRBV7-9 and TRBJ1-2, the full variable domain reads DTGVSQNPRHKITKRGQNVTFRCDPISEHNRLYWYRQTLGQGPEFLTYFQNEAQLEKSRLLSDRFSAERPKGSFSTLEIQRTEQGDSAMYLCASSNRDRGYGYTFGSGTRLTVV.

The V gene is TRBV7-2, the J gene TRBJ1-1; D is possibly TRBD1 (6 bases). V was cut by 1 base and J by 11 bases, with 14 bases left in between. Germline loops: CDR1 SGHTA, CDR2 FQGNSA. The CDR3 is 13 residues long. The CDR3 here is CASSLETGAKAFF. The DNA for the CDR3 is TGTGCCAGCAGCTTAGAGACGGGGGCGAAGGCTTTCTTT.

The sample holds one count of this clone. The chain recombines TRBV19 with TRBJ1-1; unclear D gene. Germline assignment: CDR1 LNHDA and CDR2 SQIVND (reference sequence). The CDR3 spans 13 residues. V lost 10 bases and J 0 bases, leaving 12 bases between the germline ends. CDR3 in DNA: TGTGCCACCTCCGGAACCTTGAACACTGAAGCTTTCTTT. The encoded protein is CATSGTLNTEAFF.

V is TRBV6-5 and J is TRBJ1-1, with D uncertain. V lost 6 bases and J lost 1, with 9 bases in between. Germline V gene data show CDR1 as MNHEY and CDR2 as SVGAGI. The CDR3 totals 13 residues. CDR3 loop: CASSPQGNTEAFF. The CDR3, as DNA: TGTGCCAGCAGCCCGCAAGGGAACACTGAAGCTTTCTTT.

CDR3: CASSLDAVRGDTQYF. As DNA, the CDR3 is TGTGCCAGCAGCTTAGACGCGGTCAGGGGTGATACGCAGTATTTT. The rearrangement links TRBV7-6 to TRBJ2-3, with D perhaps TRBD1 (6 bases). This CDR3 contains 15 residues. Germline V gives CDR1 SGHVS, CDR2 FNYEAQ. Trimming removed 1 base from V and 6 bases from J, with 14 bases in between. Combining the CDR3 with reference TRBV7-6 and TRBJ2-3 gives the whole variable domain GAGVSQSPRYKVTKRGQDVALRCDPISGHVSLYWYRQALGQGPEFLTYFNYEAQQDKSGLPNDRFSAERPEGSISTLTIQRTEQRDSAMYRCASSLDAVRGDTQYFGPGTRLTVL.

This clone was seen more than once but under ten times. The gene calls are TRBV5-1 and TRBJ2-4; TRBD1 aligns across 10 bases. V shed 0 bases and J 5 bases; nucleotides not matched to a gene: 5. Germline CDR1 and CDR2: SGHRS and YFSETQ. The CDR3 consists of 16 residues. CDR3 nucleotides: TGCGCCAGCAGCTTGGGGGACAGGGGATCGGAAAACATTCAGTACTTC. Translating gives CASSLGDRGSENIQYF.

The CDR3 region is CASSLMRLEGTDTQYF. Here the CDR3 DNA reads TGTGCCAGCAGCTTGATGAGACTAGAGGGCACAGATACGCAGTATTTT. The V and J genes are TRBV5-4 and TRBJ2-3; possibly TRBD2 for D (6 bases). The length of the CDR3 is 16 residues. The germline gives CDR1 SGHNT, CDR2 YYREEE (reference sequence). The V gene lost 1 base and the J gene lost 1 base, with 13 bases spanning the gap. Full variable domain (outside the CDR3, taken from reference TRBV5-4 and TRBJ2-3): ETGVTQSPTHLIKTRGQQVTLRCSSQSGHNTVSWYQQALGQGPQFIFQYYREEENGRGNFPPRFSGLQFPNYSSELNVNALELDDSALYLCASSLMRLEGTDTQYFGPGTRLTVL.

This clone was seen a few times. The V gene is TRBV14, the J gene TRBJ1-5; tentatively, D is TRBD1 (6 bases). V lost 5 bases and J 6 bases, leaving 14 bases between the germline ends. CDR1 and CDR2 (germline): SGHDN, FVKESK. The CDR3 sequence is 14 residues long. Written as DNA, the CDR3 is TGTGCCAGCAGCTCGGCACAGGGTCGTCAGCCCCAGCATTTT. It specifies CASSSAQGRQPQHF.

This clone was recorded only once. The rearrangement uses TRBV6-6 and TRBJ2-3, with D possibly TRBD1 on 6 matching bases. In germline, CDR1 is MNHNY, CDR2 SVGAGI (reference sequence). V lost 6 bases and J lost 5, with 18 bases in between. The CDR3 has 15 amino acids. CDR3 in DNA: TGTGCCAGCAGCCCCGCAGGGGACGGGCGAGATACGCAGTATTTT. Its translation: CASSPAGDGRDTQYF.

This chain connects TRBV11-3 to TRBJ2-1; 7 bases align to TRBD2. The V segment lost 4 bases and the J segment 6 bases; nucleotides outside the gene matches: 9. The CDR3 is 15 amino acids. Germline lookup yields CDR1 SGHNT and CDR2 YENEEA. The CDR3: CASSSGGSVGNEQFF. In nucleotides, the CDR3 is TGTGCCAGCAGCTCCGGGGGGTCCGTGGGCAATGAGCAGTTCTTC.

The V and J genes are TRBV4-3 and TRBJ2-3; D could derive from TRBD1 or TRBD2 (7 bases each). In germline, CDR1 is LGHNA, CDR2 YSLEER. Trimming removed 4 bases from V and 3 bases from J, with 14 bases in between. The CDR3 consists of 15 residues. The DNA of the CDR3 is TGCGCCAGCAGCCCTGACAGGGAGGGAACAGATACGCAGTATTTT. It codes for CASSPDREGTDTQYF.

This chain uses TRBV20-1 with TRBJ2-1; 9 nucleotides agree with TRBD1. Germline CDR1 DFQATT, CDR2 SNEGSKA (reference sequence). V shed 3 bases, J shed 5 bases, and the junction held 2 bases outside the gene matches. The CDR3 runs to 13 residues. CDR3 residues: CSASGDRDNEQFF. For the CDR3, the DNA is TGCAGTGCTAGTGGGGACAGGGACAATGAGCAGTTCTTC.

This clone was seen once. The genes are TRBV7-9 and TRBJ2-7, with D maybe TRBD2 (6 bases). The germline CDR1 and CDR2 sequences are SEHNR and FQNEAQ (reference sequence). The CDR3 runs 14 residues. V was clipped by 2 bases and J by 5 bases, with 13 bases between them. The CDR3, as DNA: TGTGCCAGCAGCTTAACTAGCCCTCAGGACGAGCAGTACTTC. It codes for CASSLTSPQDEQYF. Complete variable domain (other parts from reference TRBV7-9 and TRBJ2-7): DTGVSQNPRHKITKRGQNVTFRCDPISEHNRLYWYRQTLGQGPEFLTYFQNEAQLEKSRLLSDRFSAERPKGSFSTLEIQRTEQGDSAMYLCASSLTSPQDEQYFGPGTRLTVT.

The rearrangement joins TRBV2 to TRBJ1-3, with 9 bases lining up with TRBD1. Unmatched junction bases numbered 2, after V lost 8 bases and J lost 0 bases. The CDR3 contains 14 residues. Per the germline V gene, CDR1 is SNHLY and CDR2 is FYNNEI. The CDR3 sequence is CASGTGSSGNTIYF. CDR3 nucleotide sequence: TGTGCCAGCGGGACAGGGAGCTCTGGAAACACCATATATTTT.

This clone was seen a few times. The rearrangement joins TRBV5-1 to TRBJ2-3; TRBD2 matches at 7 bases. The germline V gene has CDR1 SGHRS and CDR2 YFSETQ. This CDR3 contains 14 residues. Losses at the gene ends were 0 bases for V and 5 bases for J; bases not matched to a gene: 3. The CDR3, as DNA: TGCGCCAGCAGCTTGGGGCGCGGGGGAGATACGCAGTATTTT. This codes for CASSLGRGGDTQYF.